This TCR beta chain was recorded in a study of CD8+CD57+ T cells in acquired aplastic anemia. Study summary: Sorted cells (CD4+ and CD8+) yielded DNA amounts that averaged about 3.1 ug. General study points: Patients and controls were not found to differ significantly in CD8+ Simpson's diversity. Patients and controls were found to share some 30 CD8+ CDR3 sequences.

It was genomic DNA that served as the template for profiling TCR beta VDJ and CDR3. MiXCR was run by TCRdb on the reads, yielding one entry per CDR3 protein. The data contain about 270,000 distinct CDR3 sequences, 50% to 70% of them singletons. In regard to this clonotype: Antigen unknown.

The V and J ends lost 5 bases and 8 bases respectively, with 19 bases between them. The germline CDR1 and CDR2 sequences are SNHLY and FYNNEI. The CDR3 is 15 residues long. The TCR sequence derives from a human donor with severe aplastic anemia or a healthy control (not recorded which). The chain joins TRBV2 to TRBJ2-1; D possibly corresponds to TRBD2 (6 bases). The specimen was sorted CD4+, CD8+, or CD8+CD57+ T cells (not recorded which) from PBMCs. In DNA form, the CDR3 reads TGTGCCAGCAGTAAGGGGAGGACGGCGGGCTATGAGCAGTTCTTC. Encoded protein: CASSKGRTAGYEQFF.